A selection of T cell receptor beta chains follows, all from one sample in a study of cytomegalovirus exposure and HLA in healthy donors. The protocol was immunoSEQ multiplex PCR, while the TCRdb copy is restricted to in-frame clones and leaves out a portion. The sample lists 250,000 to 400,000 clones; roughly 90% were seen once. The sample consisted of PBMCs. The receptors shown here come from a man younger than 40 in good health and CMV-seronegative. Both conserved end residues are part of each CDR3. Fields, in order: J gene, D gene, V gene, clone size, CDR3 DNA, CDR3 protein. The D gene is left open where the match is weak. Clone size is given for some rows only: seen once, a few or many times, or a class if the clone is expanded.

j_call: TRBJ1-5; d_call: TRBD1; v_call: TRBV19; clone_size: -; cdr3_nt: TGTGCCAGTAGTACCCGGACAGGGGGGAATCAGCCCCAGCATTTT; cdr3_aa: CASSTRTGGNQPQHF
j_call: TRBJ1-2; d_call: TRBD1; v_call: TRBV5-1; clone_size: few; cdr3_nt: TGCGCCAGCAGCCCGGACAGGGAAGGCTATGGCTACACCTTC; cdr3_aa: CASSPDREGYGYTF
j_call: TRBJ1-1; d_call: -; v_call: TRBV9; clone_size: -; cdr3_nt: TGTGCCAGCAGCTCCAGTTCGGGGAACACTGAAGCTTTCTTT; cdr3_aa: CASSSSSGNTEAFF
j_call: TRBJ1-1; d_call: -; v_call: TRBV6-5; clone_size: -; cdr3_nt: TGTGCCAGCACCCAGTGGCGGGGGACAACGGAAGCTTTCTTT; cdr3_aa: CASTQWRGTTEAFF
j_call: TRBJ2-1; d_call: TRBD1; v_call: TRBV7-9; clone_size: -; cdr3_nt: TGTGCCAGCAGCTTAGTCTCGGGACAGGGGGCATACTACAATGAGCAGTTCTTC; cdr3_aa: CASSLVSGQGAYYNEQFF
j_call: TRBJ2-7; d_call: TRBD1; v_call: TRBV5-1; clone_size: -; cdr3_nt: TGCGCCAGCAGCTGGGGGACAGAGTCCTACGAGCAGTACTTC; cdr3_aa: CASSWGTESYEQYF
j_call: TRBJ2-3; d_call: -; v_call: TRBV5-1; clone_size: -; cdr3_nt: TGCGCCAGCAGTCCCGGACAGTACTCTAGCACAGATACGCAGTATTTT; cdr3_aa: CASSPGQYSSTDTQYF
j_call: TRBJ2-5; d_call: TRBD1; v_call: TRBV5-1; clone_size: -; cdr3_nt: TGCGCCAGCAGAGGGGACAGACGAGGGGAGACCCAGTACTTC; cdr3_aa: CASRGDRRGETQYF
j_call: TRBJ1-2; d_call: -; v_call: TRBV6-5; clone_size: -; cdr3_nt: TGTGCCAGCAGTCCCGCCGGGGGAGGTGGCTACACCTTC; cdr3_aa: CASSPAGGGGYTF
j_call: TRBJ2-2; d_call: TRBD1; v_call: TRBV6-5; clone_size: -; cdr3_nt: TGTGCCAGCAGAATAGGGACAGGGGGATCCGGGGAGCTGTTTTTT; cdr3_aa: CASRIGTGGSGELFF
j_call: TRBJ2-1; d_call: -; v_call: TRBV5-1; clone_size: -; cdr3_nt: TGCGCCAGCCGCCAGTCGGGGGGCGTCGGCAATGAGCAGTTCTTC; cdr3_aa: CASRQSGGVGNEQFF
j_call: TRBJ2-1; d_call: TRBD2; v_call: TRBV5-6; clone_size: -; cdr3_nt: TGTGCCAGCAGCCTGCTTGCTAGCGGGTACAATGAGCAGTTCTTC; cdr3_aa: CASSLLASGYNEQFF
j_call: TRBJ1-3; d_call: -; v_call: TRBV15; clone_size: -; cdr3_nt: TGTGCCACCAGCGGAGACAGACTGCTCTCTGGAAACACCATATATTTT; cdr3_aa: CATSGDRLLSGNTIYF
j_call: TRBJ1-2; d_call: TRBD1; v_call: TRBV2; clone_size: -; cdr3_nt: TGTGCCAGCAAAGGGGGCGCAACTAACTATGGCTACACCTTC; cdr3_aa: CASKGGATNYGYTF
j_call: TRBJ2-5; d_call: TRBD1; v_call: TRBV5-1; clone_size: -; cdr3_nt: TGCGCCAGCAGCTCGATGGGACAGGGGAGGGAGACCCAGTACTTC; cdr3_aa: CASSSMGQGRETQYF
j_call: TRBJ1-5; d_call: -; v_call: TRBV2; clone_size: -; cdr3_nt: TGTGCCAGCAGCTTACAGTTTACTAGCAATCAGCCCCAGCATTTT; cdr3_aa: CASSLQFTSNQPQHF
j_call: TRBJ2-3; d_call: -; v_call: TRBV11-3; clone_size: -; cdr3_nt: TGTGCCAGCAGCTTAGCGGGGGGCGCAGATACGCAGTATTTT; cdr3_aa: CASSLAGGADTQYF
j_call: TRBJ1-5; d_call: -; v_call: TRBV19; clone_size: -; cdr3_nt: TGTGCCAGTAGCTCAACAGGCAGCAATCAGCCCCAGCATTTT; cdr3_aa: CASSSTGSNQPQHF
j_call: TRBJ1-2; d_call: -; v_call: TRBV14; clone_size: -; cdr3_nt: TGTGCCAGCAGCCAAGAAGACCTAGACAGCCCCTATGGCTACACCTTC; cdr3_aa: CASSQEDLDSPYGYTF
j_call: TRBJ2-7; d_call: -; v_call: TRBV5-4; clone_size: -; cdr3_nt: TGTGCCAGCAGCTTGGCCCAGCGACTACCTTACGAGCAGTACTTC; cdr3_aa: CASSLAQRLPYEQYF
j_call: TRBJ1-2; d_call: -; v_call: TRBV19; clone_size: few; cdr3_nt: TGTGCCAGTAGTTCCCAATCAGGGGTCTATGGCTACACCTTC; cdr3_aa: CASSSQSGVYGYTF
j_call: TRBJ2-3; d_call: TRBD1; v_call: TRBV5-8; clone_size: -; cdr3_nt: TGTGCCAGCAGCTTCCTCCACAGGGGGCCCAGCACAGATACGCAGTATTTT; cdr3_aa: CASSFLHRGPSTDTQYF
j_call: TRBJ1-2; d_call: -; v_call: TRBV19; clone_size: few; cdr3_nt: TGTGCCAGTAGCCTGGGACTGGGGACCTATGGCTACACCTTC; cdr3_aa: CASSLGLGTYGYTF
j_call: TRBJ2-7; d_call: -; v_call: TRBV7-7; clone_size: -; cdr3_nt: TGTGCCAGCAGCTTAGCTAGGAACAGGGAGCAGTACTTC; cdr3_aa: CASSLARNREQYF
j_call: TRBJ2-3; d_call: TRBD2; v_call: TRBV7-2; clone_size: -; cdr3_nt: TGTGCCAGCAGCTTATGGACTAGCGGGGGGTCAGATACGCAGTATTTT; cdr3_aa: CASSLWTSGGSDTQYF
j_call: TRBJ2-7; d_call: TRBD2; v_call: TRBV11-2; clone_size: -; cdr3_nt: TGTGCCAGCAGCATTCAAGCGGGGAACTCCTACGAGCAGTACTTC; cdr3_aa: CASSIQAGNSYEQYF
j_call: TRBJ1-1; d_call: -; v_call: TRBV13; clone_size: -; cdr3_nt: TGTGCCAGCAGCTGGGAGACAGGGAACACTGAAGCTTTCTTT; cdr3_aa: CASSWETGNTEAFF
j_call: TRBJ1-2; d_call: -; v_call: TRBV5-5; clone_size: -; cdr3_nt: TGTGCCAGCAGCTTGGATCCAGTGGGGAGGCCCGGCTACACCTTC; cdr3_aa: CASSLDPVGRPGYTF
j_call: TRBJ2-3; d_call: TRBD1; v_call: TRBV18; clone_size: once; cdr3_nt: TGTGCCAGCTCACCACAGGGACAGGGGGCGTTAGGGCAGTATTTT; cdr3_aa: CASSPQGQGALGQYF
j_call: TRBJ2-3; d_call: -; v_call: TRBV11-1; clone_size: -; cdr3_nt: TGTGCCAGCAGCTTAGTATCGCCAGGGGCGGGAGATACGCAGTATTTT; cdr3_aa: CASSLVSPGAGDTQYF
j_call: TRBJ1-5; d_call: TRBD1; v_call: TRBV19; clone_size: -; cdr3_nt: TGTGCCAGTAGTTCCCGGACAGGGGGCCAGCCCCAGCATTTT; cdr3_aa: CASSSRTGGQPQHF
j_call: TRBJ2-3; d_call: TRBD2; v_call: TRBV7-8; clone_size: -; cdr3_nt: TGTGCCAGCAGCTCACAGCGGGGGGGCACAGATACGCAGTATTTT; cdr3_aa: CASSSQRGGTDTQYF
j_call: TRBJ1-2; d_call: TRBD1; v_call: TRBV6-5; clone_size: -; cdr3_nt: TGTGCCAGCAGTTACTCGGACAGGAATGGCTACACCTTC; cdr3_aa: CASSYSDRNGYTF
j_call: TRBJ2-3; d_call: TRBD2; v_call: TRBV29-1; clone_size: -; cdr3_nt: TGCAGCGTTTTCGGATTAGTAGCGGGGGGGCCGTCGGATACGCAGTATTTT; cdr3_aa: CSVFGLVAGGPSDTQYF
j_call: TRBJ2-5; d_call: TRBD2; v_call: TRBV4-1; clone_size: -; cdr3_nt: TGCGCCAGCAGCCAAGCCCTAGCGGGGGGGCCAGAGACCCAGTACTTC; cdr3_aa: CASSQALAGGPETQYF
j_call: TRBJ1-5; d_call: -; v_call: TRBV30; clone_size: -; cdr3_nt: TGTGCCTGGAGTAGCGGGGGGATTGGCAATCAGCCCCAGCATTTT; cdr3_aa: CAWSSGGIGNQPQHF
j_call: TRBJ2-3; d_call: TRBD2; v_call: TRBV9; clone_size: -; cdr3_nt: TGTGCCAGCAGCATAAGCGGGGGGTACACAGATACGCAGTATTTT; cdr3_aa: CASSISGGYTDTQYF
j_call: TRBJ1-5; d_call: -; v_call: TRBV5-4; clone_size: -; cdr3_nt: TGTGCCAGCAGCGACAGCCCCCAGCCTCATCAGCCCCAGCATTTT; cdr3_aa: CASSDSPQPHQPQHF
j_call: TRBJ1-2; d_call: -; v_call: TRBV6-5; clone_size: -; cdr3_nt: TGTGCCAGCAGTTACGTTGGCGGGGCGGATGGCTACACCTTC; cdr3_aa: CASSYVGGADGYTF
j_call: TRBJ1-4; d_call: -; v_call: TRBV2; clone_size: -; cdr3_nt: TGTGCCAGCAGTGAAGTACTCGCCGGGAATGAAAAACTGTTTTTT; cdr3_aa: CASSEVLAGNEKLFF